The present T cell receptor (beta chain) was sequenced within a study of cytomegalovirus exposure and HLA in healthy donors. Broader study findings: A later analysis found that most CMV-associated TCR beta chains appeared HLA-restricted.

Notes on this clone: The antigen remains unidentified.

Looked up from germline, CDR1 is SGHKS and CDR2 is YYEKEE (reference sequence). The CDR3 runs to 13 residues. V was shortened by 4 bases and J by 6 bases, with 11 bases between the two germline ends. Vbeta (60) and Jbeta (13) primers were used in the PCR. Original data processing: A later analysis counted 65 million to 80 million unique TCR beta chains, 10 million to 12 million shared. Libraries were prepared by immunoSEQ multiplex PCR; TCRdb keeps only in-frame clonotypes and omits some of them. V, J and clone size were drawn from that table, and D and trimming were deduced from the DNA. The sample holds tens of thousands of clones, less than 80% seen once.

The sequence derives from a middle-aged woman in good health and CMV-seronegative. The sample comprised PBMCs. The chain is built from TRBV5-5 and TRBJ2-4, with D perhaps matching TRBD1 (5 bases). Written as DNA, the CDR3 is TGTGCCAGCAGCCCAGACAGCACAAACATTCAGTACTTC. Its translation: CASSPDSTNIQYF.